This TCR beta chain derives from a study of blood T cell repertoires in COVID-19. Study at large: Material from acute and convalescent COVID-19 was sourced from the United States, Italy and Spain. Sources were T cells, B-cell-depleted T cells, or PBMCs; the material itself was cDNA or gDNA.

Seattle enrolled patients during active infection and tracked them longitudinally. This clone appeared a single time. Original analysis: Amplifying reference gene primers gave estimates of nucleated cell counts. Profiled with immunoSEQ multiplex PCR; TCRdb holds only in-frame clones, not every one. The DNA gave D and trimming, while V, J and clone size come from that table. The table has 150,000 to 200,000 clones, 79% seen once; the top ten hold over 5%. Trimming removed 6 bases from V and 1 base from J; junction bases left unmatched: 2. The germline V gene has CDR1 KGHDR and CDR2 SFDVKD. CDR3 length: 15 amino acids.

The genes are TRBV24-1 and TRBJ2-1; the match to TRBD2 covers 10 bases. Specimen: peripheral blood. The sequence was obtained from a middle-aged woman with COVID-19, enrolled during active disease. CDR3 residues: CATSQTSGSYNEQFF. CDR3 sequence (DNA): TGTGCCACCAGTCAGACTAGCGGGTCCTACAATGAGCAGTTCTTC.